Following are 10 T cell receptor beta chains from one sample sequenced in a study of T cells in Graves' hyperthyroidism and ophthalmopathy. Authors of the study amplified TCR beta CDR3 regions from RNA transcripts. Carried out on the TCR CDR3, a first-round RT-PCR used the HTBI primer set. Via MiXCR, TCRdb re-called the multiplex PCR reads, giving one row per CDR3 protein. The sample includes around 690,000 distinct CDR3 sequences, roughly 17% seen only once; the top ten take roughly 16%. Sequenced input: blood. Source of these receptors: a middle-aged man with Graves' hyperthyroidism.

This clonotype showed up just a few times. The chain has TRBV28 and TRBJ1-1; D perhaps matches TRBD1 (5 bases). The ends were cut back, 3 bases at V and 1 base at J, with 9 bases in the middle. The germline CDR1 and CDR2 sequences are MDHEN and SYDVKM. The CDR3 length is 14 residues. This CDR3 is CASSFVGGNTEAFF. The CDR3 DNA reads TGTGCCAGCAGTTTTGTCGGGGGGAACACTGAAGCTTTCTTT. The complete variable domain, with remaining parts taken from reference TRBV28 and TRBJ1-1, reads DVKVTQSSRYLVKRTGEKVFLECVQDMDHENMFWYRQDPGLGLRLIYFSYDVKMKEKGDIPEGYSVSREKKERFSLILESASTNQTSMYLCASSFVGGNTEAFFGQGTRLTVV.

This clonotype was seen a handful of times. The gene calls are TRBV5-1 and TRBJ2-5; 8 bases align to TRBD1. From germline, CDR1 is SGHRS and CDR2 YFSETQ. V dropped 3 bases and J dropped 3; count of bases not matched to a gene: 4. The CDR3 is 14 amino acids. The CDR3: CASSWVTGEETQYF. The CDR3 DNA sequence: TGCGCCAGCAGCTGGGTGACAGGGGAAGAGACCCAGTACTTC.

This clonotype has ten or more counts. The CDR3 bases are TGTGCCAGCAGCTTATTGGGGGGCACAGATACGCAGTATTTT. It translates to CASSLLGGTDTQYF. This sequence joins TRBV11-2 and TRBJ2-3; D might be TRBD1 or TRBD2, each matching 5 bases. This CDR3 region has 14 residues. The V gene lost 2 bases and the J gene lost 1 base, with 7 bases spanning the gap. From germline, CDR1 is SGHAT and CDR2 FQNNGV.

V usage is TRBV12-3 or TRBV12-4 and J usage is TRBJ2-5; D is unresolved. V was clipped by 6 bases and J by 9 bases, with 11 bases between them. There are 11 residues in the CDR3. The chain's CDR3 is CASSSFGSQYF. CDR3 bases: TGTGCCAGCAGCAGTTTCGGGTCCCAGTACTTC.

In its sample, this clonotype was seen many times. The chain links TRBV5-1 to TRBJ1-1, with D hard to call. The germline V gene encodes CDR1 SGHRS and CDR2 YFSETQ. V was trimmed by 5 bases and J by 1 base, leaving 9 bases between them. The CDR3 runs to 13 residues. In DNA form, the CDR3 reads TGCGCCAGCAGACTCTCACGGAACACTGAAGCTTTCTTT. Its translation is CASRLSRNTEAFF.

This clonotype was detected ten times or more. This chain connects TRBV28 to TRBJ1-2; D not resolved. This CDR3 has 12 residues. V lost 3 bases and J lost 7, with 9 bases in between. Per germline, CDR1 MDHEN and CDR2 SYDVKM. CDR3 DNA: TGTGCCAGCAGTTTGGAGTGGGGTGGCTACACCTTC. It is translated as CASSLEWGGYTF.

This clonotype has a count of ten or more. V gene TRBV11-2 combines with J gene TRBJ2-1, with D unclear. V lost 5 bases and J lost 7, with 9 bases in between. This CDR3 is built from 12 residues. Germline V gene data show CDR1 as SGHAT and CDR2 as FQNNGV. The CDR3 loop reads CASSPKANEQFF. CDR3 nucleotides: TGTGCCAGCAGCCCTAAGGCGAATGAGCAGTTCTTC.

V gene TRBV7-2 combines with J gene TRBJ1-1, with TRBD1 matching 9 bases. The V gene's germline CDR1 is SGHTA and CDR2 FQGNSA. With V trimmed by 2 bases and J by 11 bases, 12 bases remained unmatched. CDR3 length: 15 residues. CDR3: CASSLPDRGQDEAFF. For the CDR3, the DNA is TGTGCCAGCAGCTTACCGGACAGGGGCCAGGATGAGGCTTTCTTT.

This clonotype has more than one count but fewer than ten. The CDR3 loop is CASSSGSSHNEQFF. In nucleotides, the CDR3 is TGTGCCAGCAGTAGCGGGAGTAGCCACAATGAGCAGTTCTTC. This chain uses TRBV28 with TRBJ2-1, with 8 bases matching TRBD2. J was trimmed by 5 bases and V by 5 bases; bases with no gene match: 5. The CDR3 is 14 residues long. CDR1 is MDHEN, CDR2 SYDVKM, per germline.

Ten or more counts support this clonotype. The chain joins TRBV11-2 to TRBJ2-3; D might be TRBD2 (5 bases). Trimming pared 3 bases from V and 9 bases from J, leaving 13 bases between. Germline V gene data show CDR1 as SGHAT and CDR2 as FQNNGV. This CDR3 is 13 amino acids long. This CDR3 is CASSFLRDDTQYF. The CDR3 nucleotides are TGTGCCAGCAGCTTCCTCCGGGATGACACGCAGTATTTT.